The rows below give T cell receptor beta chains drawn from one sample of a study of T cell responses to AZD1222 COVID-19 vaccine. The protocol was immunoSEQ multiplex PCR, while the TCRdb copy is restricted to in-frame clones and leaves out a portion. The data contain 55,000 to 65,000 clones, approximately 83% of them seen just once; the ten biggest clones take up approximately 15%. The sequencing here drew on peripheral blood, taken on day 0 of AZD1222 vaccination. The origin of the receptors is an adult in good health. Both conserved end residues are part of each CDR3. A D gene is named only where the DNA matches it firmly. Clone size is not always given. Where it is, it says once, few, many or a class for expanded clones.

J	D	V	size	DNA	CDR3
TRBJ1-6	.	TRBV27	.	TGTGCCAGCAGTCCCTACCTAGGTTCACCCCTCCACTTT	CASSPYLGSPLHF
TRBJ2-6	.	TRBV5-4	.	TGTGCCAGCAGCTTGGCCAGAGGGTCCGGGGCCAACGTCCTGACTTTC	CASSLARGSGANVLTF
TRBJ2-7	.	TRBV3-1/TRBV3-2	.	TGTGCCAGCAGCCAAGATCCCGTTTACGAGCAGTACTTC	CASSQDPVYEQYF
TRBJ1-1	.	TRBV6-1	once	TGTGCCAGCGACTCTCGGCCAAGTCAGGCTTTCTTT	CASDSRPSQAFF
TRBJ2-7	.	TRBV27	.	TGTGCCAGCAGCGCCCTGGGCCGAAATGCCTACGAGCAGTACTTC	CASSALGRNAYEQYF
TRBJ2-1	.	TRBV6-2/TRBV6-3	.	TGTGCCAGCAGTTACTCTAACTACAATGAGCAGTTCTTC	CASSYSNYNEQFF
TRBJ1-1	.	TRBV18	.	TGTGCCAGCTCACGTCCGACAGGACCCAACACTGAAGCTTTCTTT	CASSRPTGPNTEAFF
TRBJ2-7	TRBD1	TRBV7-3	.	TGTGCCAGCAGCTTGGGACAGGGGGCGCATGAGCAGTACTTC	CASSLGQGAHEQYF
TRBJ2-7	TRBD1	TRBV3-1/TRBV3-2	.	TGTGCCAGCAGTCCGACCGGGACAGGGACCTACGAGCAGTACTTC	CASSPTGTGTYEQYF
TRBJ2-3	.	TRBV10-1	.	TGCGCCAGCAGTGACAACGGGCTTCTTTTAGATACGCAGTATTTT	CASSDNGLLLDTQYF
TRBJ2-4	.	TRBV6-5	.	TGTGCCAGCAGTCCCTTAGGGGAGGCCAAAAACATTCAGTACTTC	CASSPLGEAKNIQYF
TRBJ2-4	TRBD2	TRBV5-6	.	TGTGCCAGCAACCTCTTCCAGCGGGGAGAGTTC	CASNLFQRGEF
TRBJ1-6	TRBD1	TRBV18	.	TGTGCCAGCTCACCAACGACAGGGGAGGGTCTACCCCTCCACTTT	CASSPTTGEGLPLHF
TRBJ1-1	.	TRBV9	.	TGTGCCAGCAGCGTAGATGGGGGGAACACTGAAGCTTTCTTT	CASSVDGGNTEAFF
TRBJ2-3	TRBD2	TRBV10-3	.	TGTGCCATCAGTTCTCTTGGCGGGGGGGCAGATACGCAGTATTTT	CAISSLGGGADTQYF
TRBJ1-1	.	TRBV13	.	TGTGCCAGCAGCTTTGACAGCCCTGAAGCTTTCTTT	CASSFDSPEAFF
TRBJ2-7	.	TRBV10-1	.	TGCGCCATCCCAGTGAGTAGGGTGAGGTCATACGAGCAGTACTTC	CAIPVSRVRSYEQYF
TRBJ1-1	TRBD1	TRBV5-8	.	TGTGCCAGCAGCTTGCGGATGAACAGGGGCTTTCTATATACTACTGAAGCTTTCTTT	CASSLRMNRGFLYTTEAFF
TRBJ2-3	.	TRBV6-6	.	TGTGCCAGCAGTCCGGGGGATACGCAGTATTTT	CASSPGDTQYF
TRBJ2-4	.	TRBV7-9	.	TGTGCCAGCGTGGCCCAATCTAGGGACATTCAGTACTTC	CASVAQSRDIQYF
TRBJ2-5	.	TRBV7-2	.	TGTGCCAGCAGCCTTCAGGTGACCCAGTACTTC	CASSLQVTQYF
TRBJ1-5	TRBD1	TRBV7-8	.	TGTGCCAGCAGCTTAGAGGGGACAGGGGTGGTTCAGCCCCAGCATTTT	CASSLEGTGVVQPQHF
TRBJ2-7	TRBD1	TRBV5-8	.	TGTGCCAGCAGCTTCCTGGGACAGGGTGGCCTTCCCGCCTACGAGCAGTACTTC	CASSFLGQGGLPAYEQYF
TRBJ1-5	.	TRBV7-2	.	TGTGCCAGCAGCAATCCCAATCAGCCCCAGCATTTT	CASSNPNQPQHF
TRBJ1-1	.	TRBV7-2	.	TGTGCCAGCAGCTCGGGGAGGAACACTGAAGCTTTCTTT	CASSSGRNTEAFF
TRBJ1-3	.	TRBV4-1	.	TGCGCCAGCAGCCCGACCGCCACAAACTCTGGAAACACCATATATTTT	CASSPTATNSGNTIYF
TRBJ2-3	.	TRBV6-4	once	TGTGCCAGCAGTGACTCGAGTCAGGGGCCGCAGTATTTT	CASSDSSQGPQYF
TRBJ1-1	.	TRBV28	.	TGTGCCAGCAGTTTGGTAGGAGGAACTGGCACTGAAGCTTTCTTT	CASSLVGGTGTEAFF
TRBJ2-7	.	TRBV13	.	TGTGCCAGCAGCTCCAACCCCGAGGGTTTAGGGGAGCAGTACTTC	CASSSNPEGLGEQYF
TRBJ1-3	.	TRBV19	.	TGTGCCAGCAGTGACAGGAGCTCTGGAAACACCATATATTTT	CASSDRSSGNTIYF
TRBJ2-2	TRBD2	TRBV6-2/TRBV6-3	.	TGTGCCAGCAGTTATACGGGCGGGGGGGCGAACACCGGGGAGCTGTTTTTT	CASSYTGGGANTGELFF
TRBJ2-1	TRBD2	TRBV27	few	TGTGCCAGCAGGCCCTGGGGGGGGTCGGCTTCGGGTAGGTTCGTGCAGTTCTTC	CASRPWGGSASGRFVQFF
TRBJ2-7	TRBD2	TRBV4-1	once	TGCGCCAGCAGCCACGGGAGGGAGCAGTACTTC	CASSHGREQYF
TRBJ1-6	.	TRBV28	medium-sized	TGTGCCAGCAGTTGGACCATTCCGTTCTCCTATAATTCACCCCTCCACTTT	CASSWTIPFSYNSPLHF
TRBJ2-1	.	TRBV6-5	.	TGTGCCAGCAGTCCGACAGTCTACAATGAGCAGTTCTTC	CASSPTVYNEQFF
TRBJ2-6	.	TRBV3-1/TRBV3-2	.	TGTGCCAGCAGCCAAGAAGAGGGAACCGGGGCCAACGTCCTGACTTTC	CASSQEEGTGANVLTF
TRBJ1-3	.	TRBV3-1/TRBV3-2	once	TGTGCCAGCAGCCAAGATCTTACTACAGGGATGAACACCATATATTTT	CASSQDLTTGMNTIYF
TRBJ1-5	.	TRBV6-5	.	TGTGCCAGCATGACAATAAGGGATAGCAATCAGCCCCAGCATTTT	CASMTIRDSNQPQHF
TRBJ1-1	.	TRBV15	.	TGTGCCACCAGCAGAGACAGGGGAATGAACACTGAAGCTTTCTTT	CATSRDRGMNTEAFF
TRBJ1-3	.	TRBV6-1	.	TGTGCCAGCACCCCGCAGGGACCTTCTGGAAACACCATATATTTT	CASTPQGPSGNTIYF
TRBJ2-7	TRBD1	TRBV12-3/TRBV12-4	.	TGTGCCAGTACAGGACAGGGGATTCACGAGCAGTACTTC	CASTGQGIHEQYF
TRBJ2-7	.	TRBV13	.	TGTGCCAGCAGCTTAGGCCCAGGGGTCATATACGAGCAGTACTTC	CASSLGPGVIYEQYF